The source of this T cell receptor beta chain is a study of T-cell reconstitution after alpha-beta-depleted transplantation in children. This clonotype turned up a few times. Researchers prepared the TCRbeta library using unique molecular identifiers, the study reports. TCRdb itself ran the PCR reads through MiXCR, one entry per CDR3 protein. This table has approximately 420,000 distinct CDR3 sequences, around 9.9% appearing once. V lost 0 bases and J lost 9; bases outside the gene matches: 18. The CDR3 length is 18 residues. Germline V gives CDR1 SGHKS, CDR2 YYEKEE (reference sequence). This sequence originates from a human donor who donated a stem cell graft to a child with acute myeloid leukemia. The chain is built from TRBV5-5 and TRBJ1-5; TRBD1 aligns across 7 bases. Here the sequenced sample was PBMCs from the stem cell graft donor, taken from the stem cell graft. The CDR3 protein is CASSLEVRGRKGMGPQHF. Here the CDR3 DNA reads TGTGCCAGCAGCTTGGAAGTTAGGGGGCGGAAAGGAATGGGGCCCCAGCATTTT. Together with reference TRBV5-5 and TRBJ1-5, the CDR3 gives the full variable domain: DAGVTQSPTHLIKTRGQQVTLRCSPISGHKSVSWYQQVLGQGPQFIFQYYEKEERGRGNFPDRFSARQFPNYSSELNVNALLLGDSALYLCASSLEVRGRKGMGPQHFGDGTRLSIL.